These 11 T cell receptor beta chains share one sample of origin, sequenced in a study of shared clonotypes between healthy human individuals. Sequencing was performed with immunoSEQ multiplex PCR; in TCRdb, only in-frame clones are kept and a portion is missing. The data hold some 1,600,000 clones, with roughly 98% observed a single time. The sample comprised naive CD4+ T cells sorted from blood. Subset described: CD45RA+ positively selected. These receptors all come from a man aged 25 to 40 in good health.

The CDR3 nucleotides read TGTGCCAGCTCACCCTCCCCGTCCCACACAGATACGCAGTATTTT. As protein: CASSPSPSHTDTQYF. The chain links TRBV18 to TRBJ2-3, with D unresolved. There are 15 residues in the CDR3. Germline CDR1 KGHSH, CDR2 LQKENI. V was pared by 3 bases and J by 2 bases, with 12 bases between.

The chain carries TRBV28 and TRBJ1-1; D ambiguous. The germline CDR1 and CDR2 sequences are MDHEN and SYDVKM. The V end was cut by 5 bases, the J end by 1 base, with 11 bases between. The length of the CDR3 is 14 residues. The chain's CDR3 is CASSMWAPNTEAFF. The CDR3 DNA is TGTGCCAGCAGTATGTGGGCCCCGAACACTGAAGCTTTCTTT. Full variable domain (remainder filled in from reference TRBV28 and TRBJ1-1): DVKVTQSSRYLVKRTGEKVFLECVQDMDHENMFWYRQDPGLGLRLIYFSYDVKMKEKGDIPEGYSVSREKKERFSLILESASTNQTSMYLCASSMWAPNTEAFFGQGTRLTVV.

V gene TRBV28 combines with J gene TRBJ2-2; TRBD1 is a possible D gene (5 bases). The CDR3 covers 15 residues. Germline CDR1 and CDR2: MDHEN and SYDVKM. Trimming removed 9 bases at V and 3 bases at J, with 17 bases between. The CDR3 here is CASNPLGPDTGELFF. The CDR3 bases are TGTGCCAGTAACCCGTTGGGGCCGGACACCGGGGAGCTGTTTTTT.

The chain recombines TRBV5-1 with TRBJ1-1, with D tentatively TRBD1 (6 bases). The CDR3 has 13 amino acids. Germline V CDR1 and CDR2: SGHRS, YFSETQ. The V end lost 4 bases, the J end lost 4 bases, and 11 bases lay between the germline ends. The CDR3 bases are TGCGCCAGCAGCCAGGGGATCGGCACTGAAGCTTTCTTT. Translating gives CASSQGIGTEAFF. Complete variable domain (other parts from reference TRBV5-1 and TRBJ1-1): KAGVTQTPRYLIKTRGQQVTLSCSPISGHRSVSWYQQTPGQGLQFLFEYFSETQRNKGNFPGRFSGRQFSNSRSEMNVSTLELGDSALYLCASSQGIGTEAFFGQGTRLTVV.

The chain has TRBV18 and TRBJ2-4; D unresolved. The germline V and J ends were trimmed by 2 bases and 9 bases, with 14 bases remaining between them. CDR1 KGHSH and CDR2 LQKENI come from the germline V gene. The CDR3 covers 14 residues. Written as DNA, the CDR3 is TGTGCCAGCTCACCAGCCTACCCCCTGAGCATTCAGTACTTC. Residues: CASSPAYPLSIQYF. The whole variable domain, remainder taken from reference TRBV18 and TRBJ2-4, is NAGVMQNPRHLVRRRGQEARLRCSPMKGHSHVYWYRQLPEEGLKFMVYLQKENIIDESGMPKERFSAEFPKEGPSILRIQQVVRGDSAAYFCASSPAYPLSIQYFGAGTRLSVL.

This chain connects TRBV11-2 to TRBJ1-1; D is possibly TRBD1 (5 bases). The CDR3 covers 16 residues. Trimming removed 4 bases at V and 1 base at J, with 16 bases between. Germline values: CDR1 SGHAT, CDR2 FQNNGV. CDR3 protein: CASSSPGLRGNTEAFF. CDR3 nucleotide sequence: TGTGCCAGCAGCTCTCCCGGGTTAAGGGGGAACACTGAAGCTTTCTTT.

The gene calls are TRBV11-2 and TRBJ2-2; 7 nucleotides match TRBD1. CDR1 is SGHAT, CDR2 FQNNGV, per germline. The junction had 13 bases not matched to a gene; V was cut back by 6 bases and J by 3 bases. The CDR3 is made up of 17 amino acids. CDR3 DNA sequence: TGTGCCAGCAGAGCCCGGGACAGCGTATACGACACCGGGGAGCTGTTTTTT. It yields the protein CASRARDSVYDTGELFF.

The chain employs TRBV27 and TRBJ2-7; D is possibly TRBD2 (5 bases). The V end lost 6 bases, the J end lost 3 bases, and 12 bases lay between the germline ends. CDR3 size: 13 residues. Germline V lookup: CDR1 MNHEY, CDR2 SMNVEV (reference sequence). CDR3 sequence reads: CASRRTQNYEQYF. CDR3 coding DNA: TGTGCCAGCAGGAGGACTCAGAACTACGAGCAGTACTTC.

This chain links TRBV2 with TRBJ2-2; 7 bases are a match to TRBD1. CDR1 is SNHLY and CDR2 is FYNNEI in the germline V gene. The CDR3 is 14 amino acids. J gave up 4 bases and V 2 bases, and 1 base lay outside the gene matches. CDR3 sequence reads: CASSERQGTGELFF. CDR3 nucleotide sequence: TGTGCCAGCAGTGAAAGACAGGGCACCGGGGAGCTGTTTTTT.

The chain is built from TRBV7-2 and TRBJ2-2, with TRBD2 matching 8 bases. The germline V gene has CDR1 SGHTA and CDR2 FQGNSA. This CDR3 comprises 16 residues. After removal of 4 bases from V and 5 bases from J, the junction contained 9 bases not matched to a gene. The CDR3 protein is CASSWTSSGRTGELFF. CDR3 nucleotides: TGTGCCAGCAGCTGGACTAGCTCCGGTCGGACCGGGGAGCTGTTTTTT.

The chain joins TRBV10-1 to TRBJ2-6; D possibly uses TRBD1 or TRBD2 (5 bases each). The CDR3 extends over 18 amino acids. Germline CDR1 is WNHNN and CDR2 is SYGVQD (reference sequence). The V end was cut by 8 bases, the J end by 2 bases, with 22 bases between. CDR3 region: CASGSRDQHPPGANVLTF. CDR3 DNA: TGCGCCAGCGGCTCCCGGGACCAGCACCCGCCTGGGGCCAACGTCCTGACTTTC.